Here is one TCR beta chain with its context. Its antigen remains unidentified. Base-call qualities are not available, and no considerably larger clone is one nucleotide away. As encoded in the germline V gene (reference sequence), CDR1 is MNHEY while CDR2 is SMNVEV. The CDR3, from cysteine to phenylalanine, totals 13 residues. Of all the DNA, just the CDR3 is kept, 39 bases in frame from base 1. V trim: 6 bases; J trim: 5 bases; unmatched bases: 4. The sample belongs to a study of OX40 agonist ivuxolimab in advanced cancers. Background on the whole study: Ivuxolimab, which targeted the costimulatory receptor OX40 (CD134), was an agonistic, fully human IgG2 monoclonal antibody. Three dose-escalation patients achieved partial responses, one with hepatocellular carcinoma and two with cutaneous melanoma. Intravenous ivuxolimab was administered to patients every 2 weeks at six dose levels: 0.01, 0.1, 0.3, 1.5, 3 and 10 mg/kg. Prior anti-PD-1, anti-PD-L1 or anti-CTLA-4 therapy was permitted, and checkpoint inhibitors had been received by less than 45% of dose-escalation patients. In the dose-escalation cohort, more than 75% of patients were male, and the mean age was approximately 60 years, with a range of 23 to 79. Among the 52 dose-escalation patients, about 19 had hepatocellular carcinoma, roughly 15 melanoma, 9 renal cell carcinoma and 9 head and neck cancer. Peripheral TCRbeta sequencing aimed to test whether ivuxolimab altered TCR sequence diversity and caused clonal T-cell expansion. The paper describes the monotherapy dose-escalation part (N ≈ 52 patients) of the phase I trial of ivuxolimab. Here is what the overall study found, with its caveats: Low levels of normalized T-cell clonal expansion were also seen in some patients who did not respond. At doses from 0.1 to 3.0 mg/kg, clonal expansion was seen in both CD4+ and CD8+ blood T cells between baseline and week 6. On average, CD8+ T cells showed more expanded clones than CD4+ T cells after ivuxolimab. The antigen specificity of the peripheral T cells that underwent clonal expansion was not determined. In the 0.1-3.0 mg/kg groups, partial responders had among the lowest normalized peripheral clonal expansion, particularly in CD8+ T cells.

To sequence the TCRbeta CDR3 region, genomic DNA was isolated from the sorted cells. The immunoSEQ Assay was used for sequencing of TCRbeta CDR3 regions. TCRdb obtained this table from immuneACCESS and retained in-frame rearrangements with V and J assigned. These tables miss some clones; where compared with another copy, unresolved V genes account for less than half of the shortfall, and the remainder is unexplained. The sample yields 70,000 to 100,000 clones; 70% to 90% were counted once. In total, the top ten clones hold approximately 1.9% of the sample. Patients with a history of autoimmune disease or receiving systemic immunosuppression were excluded from the trial. Peripheral blood for TCR sequencing was collected from all dose cohorts at baseline, on cycle 4 day 1, and on cycle 7 day 1. Samples were obtained from an open-label, multicenter, first-in-human phase I dose-escalation trial of ivuxolimab. Adults with locally advanced or metastatic head and neck squamous cell, hepatocellular, melanoma or renal cell carcinoma were enrolled in the trial. Before TCR sequencing, CD4+ T cells and CD8+ T cells from peripheral blood were sorted into separate populations.

The material was CD4+ or CD8+ T cells sorted from blood, obtained in a trial of the OX40 agonist ivuxolimab. The receptor comes from an adult with an advanced solid tumor such as melanoma, head and neck, liver or kidney cancer. In this chain, TRBV27 is recombined with TRBJ1-2; 9 junctional bases match TRBD1. Read as DNA, the sequence is TGTGCCAGCAGAACCGGGACAGGGTATGGCTACACCTTC. Translated, it reads CASRTGTGYGYTF.